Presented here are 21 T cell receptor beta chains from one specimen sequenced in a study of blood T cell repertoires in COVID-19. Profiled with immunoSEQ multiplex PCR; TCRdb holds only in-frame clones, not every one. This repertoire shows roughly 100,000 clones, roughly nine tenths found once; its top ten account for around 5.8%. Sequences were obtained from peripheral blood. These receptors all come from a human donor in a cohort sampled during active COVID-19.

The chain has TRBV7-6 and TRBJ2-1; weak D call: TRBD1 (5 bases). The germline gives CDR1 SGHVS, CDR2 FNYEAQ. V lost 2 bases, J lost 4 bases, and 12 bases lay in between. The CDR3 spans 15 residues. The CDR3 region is CASSLLGDPYNEQFF. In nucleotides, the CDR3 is TGTGCCAGCAGCTTACTAGGGGATCCTTACAATGAGCAGTTCTTC.

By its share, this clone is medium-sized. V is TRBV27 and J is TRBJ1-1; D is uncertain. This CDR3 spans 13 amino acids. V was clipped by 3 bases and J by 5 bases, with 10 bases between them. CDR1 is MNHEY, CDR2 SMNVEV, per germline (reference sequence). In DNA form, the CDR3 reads TGTGCCAGCAGTTTGGCGGTGACGACTGAAGCTTTCTTT. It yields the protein CASSLAVTTEAFF.

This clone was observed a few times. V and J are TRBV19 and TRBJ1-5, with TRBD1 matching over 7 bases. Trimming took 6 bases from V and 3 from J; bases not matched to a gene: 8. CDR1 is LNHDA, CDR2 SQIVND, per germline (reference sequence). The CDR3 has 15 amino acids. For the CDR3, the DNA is TGTGCCAGTAGGTCAACAGGGGCCCACAATCAGCCCCAGCATTTT. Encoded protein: CASRSTGAHNQPQHF.

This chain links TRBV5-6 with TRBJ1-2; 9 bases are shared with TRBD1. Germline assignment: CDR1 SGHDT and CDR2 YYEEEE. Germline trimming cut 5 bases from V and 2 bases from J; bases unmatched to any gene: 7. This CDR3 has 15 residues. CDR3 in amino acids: CASSWTGTGNYGYTF. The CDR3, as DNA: TGTGCCAGCAGTTGGACCGGGACAGGGAACTATGGCTACACCTTC.

The CDR3 is CASRPGVDGGNIQYF. In nucleotides, the CDR3 is TGTGCCAGCAGACCGGGTGTCGATGGCGGAAACATTCAGTACTTC. The rearrangement links TRBV27 to TRBJ2-4; no firm D call. There are 15 residues in the CDR3. The germline V gene has CDR1 MNHEY and CDR2 SMNVEV (reference sequence). The ends were cut back, 6 bases at V and 6 bases at J, with 18 bases in the middle.

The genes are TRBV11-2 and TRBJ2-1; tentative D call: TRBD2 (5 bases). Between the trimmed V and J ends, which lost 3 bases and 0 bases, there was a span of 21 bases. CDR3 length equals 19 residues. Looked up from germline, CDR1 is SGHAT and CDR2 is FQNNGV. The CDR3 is CASSFKPSAGLSSYNEQFF. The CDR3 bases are TGTGCCAGCAGCTTTAAGCCTTCGGCGGGCCTGAGCTCCTACAATGAGCAGTTCTTC.

This chain's CDR3 is CASSLEGGSLTDTQYF. The CDR3 nucleotides read TGTGCCAGCAGCTTAGAAGGAGGGAGCCTCACAGATACGCAGTATTTT. This sequence joins TRBV7-8 and TRBJ2-3, with a tentative D call TRBD2 (6 bases). V dropped 1 base and J dropped 2 bases, with 13 bases sitting between them. CDR1 is SGHVS, CDR2 FQNEAQ, per germline. This CDR3 spans 16 amino acids.

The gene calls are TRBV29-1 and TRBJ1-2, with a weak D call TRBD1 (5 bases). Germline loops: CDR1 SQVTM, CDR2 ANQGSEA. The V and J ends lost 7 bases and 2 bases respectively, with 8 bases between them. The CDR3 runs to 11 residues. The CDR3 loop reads CSATGNYGYTF. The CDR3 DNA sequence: TGCAGCGCTACAGGAAACTATGGCTACACCTTC. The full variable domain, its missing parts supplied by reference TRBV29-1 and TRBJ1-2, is SAVISQKPSRDICQRGTSLTIQCQVDSQVTMMFWYRQQPGQSLTLIATANQGSEATYESGFVIDKFPISRPNLTFSTLTVSNMSPEDSSIYLCSATGNYGYTFGSGTRLTVV.

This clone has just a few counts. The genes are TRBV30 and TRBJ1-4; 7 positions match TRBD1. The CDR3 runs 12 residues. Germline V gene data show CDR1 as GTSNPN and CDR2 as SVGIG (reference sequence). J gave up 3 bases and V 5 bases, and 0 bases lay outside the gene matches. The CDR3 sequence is CAWGQANEKLFF. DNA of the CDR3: TGTGCCTGGGGACAGGCTAATGAAAAACTGTTTTTT.

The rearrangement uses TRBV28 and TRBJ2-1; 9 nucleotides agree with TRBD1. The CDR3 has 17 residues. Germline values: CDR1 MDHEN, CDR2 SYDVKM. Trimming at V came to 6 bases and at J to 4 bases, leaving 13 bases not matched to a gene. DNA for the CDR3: TGTGCCAGCAGCCGAAGGGACAGGGAGGGGGTTTACAATGAGCAGTTCTTC. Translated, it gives CASSRRDREGVYNEQFF.

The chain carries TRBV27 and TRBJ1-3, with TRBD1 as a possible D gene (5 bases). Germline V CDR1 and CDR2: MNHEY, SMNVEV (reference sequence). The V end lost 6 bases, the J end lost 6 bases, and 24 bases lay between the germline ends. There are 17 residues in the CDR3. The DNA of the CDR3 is TGTGCCAGCAGCTCCCGAGGTAGGGACTACAAAAAAAACACCATATATTTT. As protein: CASSSRGRDYKKNTIYF.

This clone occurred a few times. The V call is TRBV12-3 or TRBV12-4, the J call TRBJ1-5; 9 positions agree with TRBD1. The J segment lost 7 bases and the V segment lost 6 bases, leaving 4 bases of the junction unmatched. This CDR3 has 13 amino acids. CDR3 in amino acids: CASSRDRVQPQHF. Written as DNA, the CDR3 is TGTGCCAGCAGCCGGGACAGGGTACAGCCCCAGCATTTT.

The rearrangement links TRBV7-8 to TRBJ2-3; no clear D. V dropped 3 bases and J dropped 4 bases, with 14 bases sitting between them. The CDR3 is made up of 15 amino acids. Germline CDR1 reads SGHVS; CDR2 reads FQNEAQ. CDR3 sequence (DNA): TGTGCCAGCAGCTTTCACCAGCGACCGGCAGATACGCAGTATTTT. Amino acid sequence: CASSFHQRPADTQYF.

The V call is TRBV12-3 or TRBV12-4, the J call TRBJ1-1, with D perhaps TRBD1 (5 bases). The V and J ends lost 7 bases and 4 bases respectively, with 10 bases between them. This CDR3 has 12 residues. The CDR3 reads CASKTGPTEAFF. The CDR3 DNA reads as TGTGCCAGCAAAACAGGCCCCACTGAAGCTTTCTTT.

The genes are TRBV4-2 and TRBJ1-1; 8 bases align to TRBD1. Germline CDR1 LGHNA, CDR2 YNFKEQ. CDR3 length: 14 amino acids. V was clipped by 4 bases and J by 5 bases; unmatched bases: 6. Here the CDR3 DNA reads TGTGCCAGCAGCCCTAGACAGGGGCGGACTGAAGCTTTCTTT. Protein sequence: CASSPRQGRTEAFF.

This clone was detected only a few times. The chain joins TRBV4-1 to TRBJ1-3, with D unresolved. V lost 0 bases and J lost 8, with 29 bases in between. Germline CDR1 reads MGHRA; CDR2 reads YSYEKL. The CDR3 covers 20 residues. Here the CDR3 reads CASSQDLNSRRATNGDTIYF. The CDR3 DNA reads TGCGCCAGCAGCCAAGATTTGAATTCCCGCCGGGCTACAAACGGGGACACCATATATTTT.

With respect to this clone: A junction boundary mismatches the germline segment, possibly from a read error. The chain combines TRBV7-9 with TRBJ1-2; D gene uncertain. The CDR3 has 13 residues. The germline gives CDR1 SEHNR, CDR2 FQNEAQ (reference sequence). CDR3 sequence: CASSLGFQSLSLF. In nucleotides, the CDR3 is TGTGCCAGCAGCTTAGGTTTTCAGTCTTTGTCTCTCTTC.

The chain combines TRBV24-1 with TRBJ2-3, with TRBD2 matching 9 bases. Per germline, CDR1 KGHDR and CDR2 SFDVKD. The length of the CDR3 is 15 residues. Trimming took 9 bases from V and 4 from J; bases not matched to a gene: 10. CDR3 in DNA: TGTGCCACCGGTATGGCGGGAGGGCTGGCAGATACGCAGTATTTT. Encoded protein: CATGMAGGLADTQYF.

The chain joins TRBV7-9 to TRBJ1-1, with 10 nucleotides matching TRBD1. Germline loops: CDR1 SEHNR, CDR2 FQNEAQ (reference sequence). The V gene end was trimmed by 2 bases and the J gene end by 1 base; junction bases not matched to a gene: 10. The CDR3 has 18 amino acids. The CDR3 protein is CASSLSGTGAGRNTEAFF. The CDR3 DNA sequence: TGTGCCAGCAGCTTATCCGGGACAGGGGCGGGAAGGAACACTGAAGCTTTCTTT. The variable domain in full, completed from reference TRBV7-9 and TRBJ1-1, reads DTGVSQNPRHKITKRGQNVTFRCDPISEHNRLYWYRQTLGQGPEFLTYFQNEAQLEKSRLLSDRFSAERPKGSFSTLEIQRTEQGDSAMYLCASSLSGTGAGRNTEAFFGQGTRLTVV.

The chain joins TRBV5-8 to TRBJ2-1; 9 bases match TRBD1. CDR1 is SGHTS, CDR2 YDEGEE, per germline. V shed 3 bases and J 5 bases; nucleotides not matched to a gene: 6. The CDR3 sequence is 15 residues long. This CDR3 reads CASSSGTGTNNEQFF. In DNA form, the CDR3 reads TGTGCCAGCAGCTCTGGGACAGGGACCAACAATGAGCAGTTCTTC.

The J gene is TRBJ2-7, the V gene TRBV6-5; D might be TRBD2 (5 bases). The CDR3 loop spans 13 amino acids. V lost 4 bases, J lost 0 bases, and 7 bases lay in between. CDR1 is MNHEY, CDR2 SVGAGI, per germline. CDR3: CASSFGISYEQYF. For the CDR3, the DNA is TGTGCCAGCAGTTTCGGGATCTCCTACGAGCAGTACTTC.